This T cell receptor (beta chain) was recorded in a study of cytomegalovirus exposure and HLA in healthy donors. Vbeta (60) and Jbeta (13) primers were used in the PCR. Sequencing was performed with immunoSEQ multiplex PCR; in TCRdb, only in-frame clones are kept and a portion is missing. The sample has over 120,000 clones, 80% seen once. As concerns this clone: The antigen is undetermined.

Notes on the study in general: The CMV antigen specificity of a few CMV-associated chains was confirmed through in vitro analysis. The authors later linked a missense DCLRE1C variant to TCR beta V- and J-gene trimming. TCR beta V segments were, for the most part, productive about 87% or about 30% of the time in an earlier analysis. It was assumed in the presence/absence analyses that sequencing depth was roughly uniform across donors.

Germline trimming cut 2 bases from V and 0 bases from J; bases unmatched to any gene: 13. This CDR3 spans 19 amino acids. This sequence was found in a woman aged 30 to 39 in good health and CMV-seronegative. Sequencing was done on a sample of PBMCs. The chain is built from TRBV23-1 and TRBJ1-3, with 7 nucleotides matching TRBD1. TRBV23-1 is an open reading frame, and its role is uncertain. CDR3 bases: TGCGCCAGCAGTCAAGGACAGGTTGGATCGGGACACTCTGGAAACACCATATATTTT. Protein sequence: CASSQGQVGSGHSGNTIYF.